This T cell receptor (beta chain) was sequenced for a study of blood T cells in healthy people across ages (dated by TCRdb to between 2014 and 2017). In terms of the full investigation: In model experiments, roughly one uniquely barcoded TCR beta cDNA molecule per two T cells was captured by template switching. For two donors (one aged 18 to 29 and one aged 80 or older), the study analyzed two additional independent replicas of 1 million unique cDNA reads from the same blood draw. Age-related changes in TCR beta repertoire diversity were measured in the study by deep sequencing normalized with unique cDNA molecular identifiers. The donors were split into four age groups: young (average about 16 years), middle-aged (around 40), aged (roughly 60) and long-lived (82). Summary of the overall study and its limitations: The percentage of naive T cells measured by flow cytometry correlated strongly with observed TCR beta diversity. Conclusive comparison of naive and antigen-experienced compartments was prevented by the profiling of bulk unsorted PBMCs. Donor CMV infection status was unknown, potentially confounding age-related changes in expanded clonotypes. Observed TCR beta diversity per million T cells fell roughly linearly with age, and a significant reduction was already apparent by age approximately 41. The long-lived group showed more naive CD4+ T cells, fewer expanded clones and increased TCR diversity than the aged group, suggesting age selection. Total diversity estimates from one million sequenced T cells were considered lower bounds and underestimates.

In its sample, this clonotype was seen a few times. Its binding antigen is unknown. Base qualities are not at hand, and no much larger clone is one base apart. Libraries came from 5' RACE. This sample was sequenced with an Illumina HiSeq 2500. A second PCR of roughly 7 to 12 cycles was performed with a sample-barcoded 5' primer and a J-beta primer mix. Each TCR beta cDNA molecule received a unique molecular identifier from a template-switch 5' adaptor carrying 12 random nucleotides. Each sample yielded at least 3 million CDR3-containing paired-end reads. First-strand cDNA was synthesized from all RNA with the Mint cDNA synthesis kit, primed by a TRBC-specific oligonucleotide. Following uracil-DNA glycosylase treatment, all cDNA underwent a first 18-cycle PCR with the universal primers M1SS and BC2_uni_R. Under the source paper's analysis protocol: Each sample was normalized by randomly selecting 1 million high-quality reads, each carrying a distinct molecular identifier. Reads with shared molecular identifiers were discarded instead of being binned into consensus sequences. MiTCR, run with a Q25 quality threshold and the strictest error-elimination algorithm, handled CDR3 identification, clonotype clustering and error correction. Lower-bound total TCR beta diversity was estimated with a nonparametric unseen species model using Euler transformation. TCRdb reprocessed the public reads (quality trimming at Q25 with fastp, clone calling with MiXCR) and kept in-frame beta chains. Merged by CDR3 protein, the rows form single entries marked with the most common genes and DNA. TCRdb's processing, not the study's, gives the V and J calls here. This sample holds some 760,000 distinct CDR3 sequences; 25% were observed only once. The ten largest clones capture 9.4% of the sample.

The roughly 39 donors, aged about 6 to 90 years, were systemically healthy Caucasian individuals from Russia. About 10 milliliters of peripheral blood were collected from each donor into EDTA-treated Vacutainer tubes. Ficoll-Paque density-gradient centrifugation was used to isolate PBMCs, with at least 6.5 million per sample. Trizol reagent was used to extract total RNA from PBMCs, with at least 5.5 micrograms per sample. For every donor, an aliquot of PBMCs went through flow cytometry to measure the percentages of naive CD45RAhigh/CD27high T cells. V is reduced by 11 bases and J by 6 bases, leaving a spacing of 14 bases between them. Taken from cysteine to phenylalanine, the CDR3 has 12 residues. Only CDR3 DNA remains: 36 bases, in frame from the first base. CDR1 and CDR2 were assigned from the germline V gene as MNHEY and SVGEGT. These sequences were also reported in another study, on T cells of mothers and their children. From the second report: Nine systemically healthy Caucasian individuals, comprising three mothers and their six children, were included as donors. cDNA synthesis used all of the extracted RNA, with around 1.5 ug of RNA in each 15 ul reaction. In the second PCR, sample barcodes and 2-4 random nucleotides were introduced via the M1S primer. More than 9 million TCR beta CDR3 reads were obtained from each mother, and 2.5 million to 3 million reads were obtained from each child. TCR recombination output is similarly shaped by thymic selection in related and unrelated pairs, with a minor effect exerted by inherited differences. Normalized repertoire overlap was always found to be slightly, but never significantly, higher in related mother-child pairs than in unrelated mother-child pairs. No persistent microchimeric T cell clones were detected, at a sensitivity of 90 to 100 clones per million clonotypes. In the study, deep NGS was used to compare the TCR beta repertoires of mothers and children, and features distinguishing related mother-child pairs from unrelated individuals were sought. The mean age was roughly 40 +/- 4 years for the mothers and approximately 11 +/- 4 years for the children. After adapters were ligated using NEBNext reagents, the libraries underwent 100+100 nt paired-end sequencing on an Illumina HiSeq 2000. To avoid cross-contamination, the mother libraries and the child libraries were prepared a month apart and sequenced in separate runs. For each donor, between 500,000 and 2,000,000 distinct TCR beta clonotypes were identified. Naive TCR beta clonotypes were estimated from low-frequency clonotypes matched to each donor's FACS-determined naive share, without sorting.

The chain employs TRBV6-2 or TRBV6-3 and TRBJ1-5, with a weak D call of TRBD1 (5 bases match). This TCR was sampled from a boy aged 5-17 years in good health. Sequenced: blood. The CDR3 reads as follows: CAAETGGQPQHF. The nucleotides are TGTGCCGCGGAGACGGGGGGTCAGCCCCAGCATTTT.